This entry lists 30 T cell receptor beta chains sequenced from one sample in a study of shared T cell receptors in the human thymus. Clones were sequenced by immunoSEQ multiplex PCR, and TCRdb holds only the in-frame ones, with some missing. The sample has just under 550,000 clones, around 82% seen once. The same data also contributed to another study, on human thymus T cells.

The material sequenced was thymocytes. These receptors were obtained from a boy younger than two with a congenital heart defect.

This clone was detected a few times. The chain links TRBV18 to TRBJ2-3; TRBD2 matches at 10 bases. Germline values: CDR1 KGHSH, CDR2 LQKENI. V was clipped by 0 bases and J by 6 bases; unmatched bases: 6. The CDR3 has 16 residues. The CDR3 DNA follows: TGTGCCAGCTCACCACCAGCGGGAGGGCCGTTGGATACGCAGTATTTT. Amino acid sequence: CASSPPAGGPLDTQYF.

This clone has only one observation. The V and J genes are TRBV19 and TRBJ2-5, with TRBD2 matching 8 bases. J gave up 5 bases and V 2 bases, and 10 bases lay outside the gene matches. The CDR3 is 16 residues long. Germline lookup yields CDR1 LNHDA and CDR2 SQIVND (reference sequence). The CDR3 protein is CASSITVGRARETQYF. CDR3 DNA: TGTGCCAGTAGTATAACTGTCGGGAGGGCCCGGGAGACCCAGTACTTC.

V usage is TRBV4-3 and J usage is TRBJ1-2, with a weak D call TRBD1 (5 bases). The CDR3 extends over 20 amino acids. Germline values: CDR1 LGHNA, CDR2 YSLEER. The V end lost 0 bases, the J end lost 2 bases, and 25 bases lay between the germline ends. The CDR3 loop is CASSQEGAQAGTEGNYGYTF. The CDR3, as DNA: TGCGCCAGCAGCCAAGAGGGAGCGCAGGCAGGTACGGAGGGGAACTATGGCTACACCTTC.

The chain employs TRBV7-2 and TRBJ2-3, with TRBD2 matching 10 bases. J lost 5 bases, V lost 10 bases, and 12 bases had no gene match. The CDR3 loop spans 15 amino acids. Germline V gives CDR1 SGHTA, CDR2 FQGNSA. The CDR3 DNA reads as TGTGCCACCGCACGACTAGCGGGCCCTCGAGATACGCAGTATTTT. Protein product: CATARLAGPRDTQYF.

The chain links TRBV28 to TRBJ2-3, with a weak D call TRBD2 (6 bases). V was trimmed by 3 bases and J by 0 bases, leaving 13 bases between them. This CDR3 is built from 16 residues. Germline CDR1 MDHEN, CDR2 SYDVKM. DNA of the CDR3: TGTGCCAGCAGTTTCGTGGGGGGTCCTAGCACAGATACGCAGTATTTT. Protein: CASSFVGGPSTDTQYF. The whole variable domain, remainder taken from reference TRBV28 and TRBJ2-3, is DVKVTQSSRYLVKRTGEKVFLECVQDMDHENMFWYRQDPGLGLRLIYFSYDVKMKEKGDIPEGYSVSREKKERFSLILESASTNQTSMYLCASSFVGGPSTDTQYFGPGTRLTVL.

The J gene is TRBJ2-4, the V gene TRBV7-9, with TRBD2 matching 12 bases. CDR1 and CDR2 (germline): SEHNR, FQNEAQ (reference sequence). The CDR3 extends over 17 amino acids. Losses at the gene ends were 5 bases for V and 1 base for J; bases not matched to a gene: 6. The CDR3 DNA is TGTGCCAGCAGCACACTAGCGGGAGGCTTGGCCAAAAACATTCAGTACTTC. It translates to CASSTLAGGLAKNIQYF.

This clone was seen only a few times. The chain combines TRBV19 with TRBJ2-7, with 8 bases matching TRBD2. Trimming cost V 2 bases and J 3 bases; bases outside gene matches: 6. The germline V gene encodes CDR1 LNHDA and CDR2 SQIVND (reference sequence). The length of the CDR3 is 15 residues. CDR3 sequence reads: CASSISLAGNYEQYF. The CDR3 DNA is TGTGCCAGTAGTATAAGTCTAGCGGGCAACTACGAGCAGTACTTC.

In nucleotides, the CDR3 is TGCAGCGTTCCTACGGTTGCGGGAGTCCACAATGAGCAGTTCTTC. This encodes CSVPTVAGVHNEQFF. The rearrangement links TRBV29-1 to TRBJ2-1, with 7 bases fitting TRBD2. V lost 5 bases, J lost 5 bases, and 12 bases stayed unmatched. In germline, CDR1 is SQVTM, CDR2 ANQGSEA. This CDR3 spans 15 amino acids.

J is TRBJ2-1 and V is TRBV29-1; tentatively, D is TRBD2 (5 bases). The length of the CDR3 is 18 residues. Looked up from germline, CDR1 is SQVTM and CDR2 is ANQGSEA. Trimming left V 0 bases short and J 3 bases short, with 21 bases between. The CDR3 DNA sequence: TGCAGCGTTGAAGAGGAGCCACGACGGTCTAGCCTCTACAATGAGCAGTTCTTC. It specifies CSVEEEPRRSSLYNEQFF.

The gene calls are TRBV6-1 and TRBJ1-5, with TRBD1 matching over 7 bases. V lost 6 bases to trimming and J lost 4 bases; unmatched junction nucleotides: 6. The CDR3 consists of 14 residues. CDR1 and CDR2 (germline): MNHNS, SASEGT. The CDR3 nucleotides read TGTGCCAGCAGCCGGGACAGATGGAATCAGCCCCAGCATTTT. Amino acid sequence: CASSRDRWNQPQHF.

The chain employs TRBV12-5 and TRBJ1-5, with 8 bases fitting TRBD1. Germline loops: CDR1 LGHNT, CDR2 FRNRAP. With V trimmed by 1 base and J by 2 bases, 10 bases remained unmatched. CDR3 length: 18 amino acids. This chain's CDR3 is CASGLGQGKGWCNQPQHF. CDR3 in DNA: TGTGCTAGTGGTTTGGGACAGGGGAAGGGGTGGTGCAATCAGCCCCAGCATTTT. The complete variable domain, with remaining parts taken from reference TRBV12-5 and TRBJ1-5, reads DARVTQTPRHKVTEMGQEVTMRCQPILGHNTVFWYRQTMMQGLELLAYFRNRAPLDDSGMPKDRFSAEMPDATLATLKIQPSEPRDSAVYFCASGLGQGKGWCNQPQHFGDGTRLSIL.

The genes are TRBV5-1 and TRBJ2-7; D might be TRBD1 (5 bases). V was cut by 0 bases and J by 2 bases, with 18 bases left in between. CDR3 length: 17 residues. CDR1 SGHRS and CDR2 YFSETQ come from the germline V gene. The CDR3 spells CASSLAAAGSWPYEQYF. The CDR3 region has the DNA TGCGCCAGCAGCTTGGCCGCGGCAGGGTCCTGGCCCTACGAGCAGTACTTC.

This chain connects TRBV28 to TRBJ2-7; maybe TRBD1 (5 bases). The length of the CDR3 is 16 residues. Germline loops: CDR1 MDHEN, CDR2 SYDVKM. The V gene lost 7 bases and the J gene lost 2 bases, with 21 bases spanning the gap. For the CDR3, the DNA is TGTGCCAGCACTGATCTCGGACAAGGGTCCCCCTACGAGCAGTACTTC. It is translated as CASTDLGQGSPYEQYF.

The rearrangement links TRBV28 to TRBJ2-1; tentatively, D is TRBD1 (5 bases). The length of the CDR3 is 15 residues. Looked up from germline, CDR1 is MDHEN and CDR2 is SYDVKM. V lost 2 bases to trimming and J lost 8 bases, with 16 bases between them. The CDR3 here is CASSLKVRPRDEQFF. The CDR3 DNA reads as TGTGCCAGCAGTTTAAAGGTTAGGCCCAGGGATGAGCAGTTCTTC.

This clone turned up a few times. The chain employs TRBV5-4 and TRBJ2-7, with 9 bases fitting TRBD2. Per germline, CDR1 SGHNT and CDR2 YYREEE (reference sequence). Trimming at V came to 2 bases and at J to 2 bases, leaving 8 bases not matched to a gene. This CDR3 contains 16 residues. CDR3 sequence (DNA): TGTGCCAGCAGCTTCTTATCGGCTAGCGGGACCTACGAGCAGTACTTC. Translating gives CASSFLSASGTYEQYF.

This clone was counted between two and nine times. The chain combines TRBV19 with TRBJ2-3; TRBD2 agrees at 10 bases. The CDR3 spans 18 residues. Germline CDR1 LNHDA, CDR2 SQIVND (reference sequence). Trimming removed 5 bases from V and 2 bases from J; junction bases left unmatched: 13. The CDR3: CASSGQGLAMSHTDTQYF. CDR3 in DNA: TGTGCCAGTAGTGGGCAGGGACTAGCGATGTCACACACAGATACGCAGTATTTT.

This chain links TRBV30 with TRBJ1-2; the D is unclear. Trimming took off 4 bases at V and 6 bases at J, with 12 bases between the two ends. Germline lookup yields CDR1 GTSNPN and CDR2 SVGIG (reference sequence). This CDR3 comprises 12 residues. As DNA, the CDR3 is TGTGCCTGGATTACTACGCGAGATGGCTACACCTTC. Protein product: CAWITTRDGYTF.

The chain couples TRBV5-1 to TRBJ1-1, with TRBD1 matching over 9 bases. V lost 3 bases and J lost 6; bases outside the gene matches: 6. Germline loops: CDR1 SGHRS, CDR2 YFSETQ. This CDR3 region has 14 residues. The CDR3 region is CASSYHRGLAEAFF. CDR3 in DNA: TGCGCCAGCAGCTACCACAGGGGGCTCGCTGAAGCTTTCTTT.

The chain links TRBV7-8 to TRBJ1-1; D call uncertain. The germline CDR1 and CDR2 sequences are SGHVS and FQNEAQ. CDR3 length: 14 residues. Trimming took 3 bases from V and 4 from J, leaving 12 bases between them. CDR3 nucleotide sequence: TGTGCCAGCAGCTTCGAGGGATTGGGCACTGAAGCTTTCTTT. Translation: CASSFEGLGTEAFF.

The chain has TRBV30 and TRBJ2-1; 9 bases fit TRBD2. Losses at the gene ends were 1 base for V and 10 bases for J; bases not matched to a gene: 11. In germline, CDR1 is GTSNPN, CDR2 SVGIG (reference sequence). The CDR3 covers 15 residues. CDR3 protein: CAWSGTSVSFVEQFF. DNA for the CDR3: TGTGCCTGGAGTGGGACTAGCGTCTCTTTTGTCGAGCAGTTCTTC.

The V call is TRBV28, the J call TRBJ2-4; the match to TRBD2 covers 11 bases. CDR3 length: 17 residues. Trimming removed 6 bases from V and 0 bases from J; junction bases left unmatched: 7. Germline CDR1 is MDHEN and CDR2 is SYDVKM. The CDR3 DNA follows: TGTGCCAGCAGCCCCGGACTAGCGGGTTTAGCCAAAAACATTCAGTACTTC. Its translation is CASSPGLAGLAKNIQYF.

The J gene is TRBJ1-4, the V gene TRBV6-5; TRBD1 is a possible D gene (5 bases). Trimming cost V 6 bases and J 8 bases, with 19 bases left between them. CDR3 length: 15 residues. Germline V lookup: CDR1 MNHEY, CDR2 SVGAGI. This chain's CDR3 is CASRLRVSPGEKLFF. The CDR3 nucleotides read TGTGCCAGCAGACTCCGGGTATCCCCAGGGGAAAAACTGTTTTTT.

The chain links TRBV25-1 to TRBJ1-5, with D possibly matching TRBD1 (6 bases). From germline, CDR1 is MGHDK and CDR2 SYGVNS. The CDR3 has 14 amino acids. CDR3 amino acids: CVSWGHLSNQPQHF. The CDR3 DNA reads TGTGTCTCTTGGGGACACCTTAGCAATCAGCCCCAGCATTTT.

The table lists this clone with a count of one. J is TRBJ2-1 and V is TRBV6-5, with a tentative D call TRBD2 (6 bases). V gave up 6 bases and J gave up 4 bases, with 10 bases separating them. Germline V gives CDR1 MNHEY, CDR2 SVGAGI. This CDR3 comprises 13 residues. CDR3 sequence reads: CASRPTRYNEQFF. Written as DNA, the CDR3 is TGTGCCAGCAGGCCGACTAGGTACAATGAGCAGTTCTTC.

This chain uses TRBV11-2 with TRBJ1-5; D perhaps matches TRBD1 (6 bases). This CDR3 is built from 18 residues. Germline V gives CDR1 SGHAT, CDR2 FQNNGV. Trimming took off 1 base at V and 5 bases at J, with 21 bases between the two ends. The CDR3 sequence: CASSLAPIGTSCYQPQHF. The CDR3 coding sequence is TGTGCCAGCAGCTTAGCTCCCATCGGGACATCATGTTATCAGCCCCAGCATTTT.

This clone was seen a few times. CDR3 sequence: CASSFYQREGPTGELFF. CDR3 DNA sequence: TGTGCCAGCAGCTTCTATCAGCGGGAAGGTCCCACCGGGGAGCTGTTTTTT. The rearrangement uses TRBV11-2 and TRBJ2-2, with TRBD2 matching 7 bases. The CDR3 is 17 residues long. The germline V gene has CDR1 SGHAT and CDR2 FQNNGV. Unmatched junction bases numbered 11, after V lost 3 bases and J lost 4 bases.

V is TRBV6-6 and J is TRBJ1-4, with 8 nucleotides matching TRBD1. CDR3 size: 16 residues. Germline V CDR1 and CDR2: MNHNY, SVGAGI (reference sequence). With 8 bases clipped from V and 0 bases from J, the junction kept 8 bases outside the gene matches. The DNA of the CDR3 is TGTGCCAGCGTATACGACAGGGGTGCAACTAATGAAAAACTGTTTTTT. Residues: CASVYDRGATNEKLFF.

This clone turned up a few times. This chain links TRBV28 with TRBJ2-3; TRBD1 aligns across 10 bases. Germline loops: CDR1 MDHEN, CDR2 SYDVKM. The CDR3 extends over 16 amino acids. V shed 6 bases and J 4 bases; nucleotides not matched to a gene: 10. DNA of the CDR3: TGTGCCAGCAGCCCCAACGACAGGGGGCTTGCAGATACGCAGTATTTT. This codes for CASSPNDRGLADTQYF.

The chain is built from TRBV6-6 and TRBJ2-3, with TRBD2 matching 8 bases. The CDR3 sequence is 15 residues long. J gave up 2 bases and V 6 bases, and 7 bases lay outside the gene matches. Per germline, CDR1 MNHNY and CDR2 SVGAGI (reference sequence). CDR3 region: CASSHPGGNTDTQYF. CDR3 sequence (DNA): TGTGCCAGCAGCCACCCGGGAGGGAACACAGATACGCAGTATTTT.

V gene TRBV2 combines with J gene TRBJ1-2; 8 nucleotides agree with TRBD1. This CDR3 contains 13 residues. Germline CDR1 and CDR2: SNHLY and FYNNEI. Trimming cost V 2 bases and J 8 bases; bases outside gene matches: 4. Written as DNA, the CDR3 is TGTGCCAGCAGTGAAAGGCAGGGGGCGGGCTACACCTTC. Protein product: CASSERQGAGYTF.